The sequence of this T cell receptor beta chain was determined in a study of cytomegalovirus exposure and HLA in healthy donors. CDR1 MDHEN and CDR2 SYDVKM come from the germline V gene. This CDR3 has 15 residues. Germline trimming cut 7 bases from V and 0 bases from J; bases unmatched to any gene: 6. Study-wide results and caveats: Later analysis found that TCR beta chains associated with HLA were more clonally expanded than other, equally common chains. A previous analysis found most TCR beta V segments productive roughly 90% or roughly 30% of the time.

PCR was performed using 60 Vbeta and 13 Jbeta primers. Produced via immunoSEQ multiplex PCR; TCRdb's table is partial and in-frame only. The data hold about 110,000 clones, with about 84% observed a single time. This clone was detected a few times. Its antigen is currently unknown. Sequenced material: PBMCs. This clonotype was obtained from a man in his thirties or forties in good health and CMV-seronegative. The rearrangement uses TRBV28 and TRBJ2-3, with TRBD1 matching over 8 bases. The CDR3 sequence: CASTETGDSTDTQYF. CDR3 coding DNA: TGTGCCAGCACCGAGACAGGGGATAGCACAGATACGCAGTATTTT.